This TCR beta chain appears in the sequencing data of a study of T-cell memory formation after mild COVID-19. This clonotype was detected only a few times. What it binds is not known. CDR3 length: 17 residues. CDR1 is SGHRS and CDR2 is YFSETQ in the germline V gene. Unmatched junction bases numbered 9, after V lost 4 bases and J lost 0 bases. Study outcomes and limitations: The authors left the SARS-CoV-2 specificity of second-wave clones peaking on day 37 unconfirmed.

From 5'RACE with constant-segment primers came TCR alpha and TCR beta cDNA libraries that carried sample barcodes and UMIs. TCRdb recomputed calls from the 5' RACE reads with MiXCR, one row per CDR3 protein. Here the sample spans around 100,000 distinct CDR3 sequences, roughly 11% being singletons. What was sequenced was PBMCs or a T cell subset sorted from them (not recorded which). This chain joins TRBV5-1 and TRBJ1-3; 8 nucleotides match TRBD1. The clonotype was recovered from a man aged 18 to 35 who had mild COVID-19 (a few samples of this study predate the infection). Cell type and time point are not known. CDR3 sequence: CASSGNRGSFSGNTIYF. CDR3 DNA sequence: TGCGCCAGCAGCGGTAACAGGGGGAGCTTCTCTGGAAACACCATATATTTT.